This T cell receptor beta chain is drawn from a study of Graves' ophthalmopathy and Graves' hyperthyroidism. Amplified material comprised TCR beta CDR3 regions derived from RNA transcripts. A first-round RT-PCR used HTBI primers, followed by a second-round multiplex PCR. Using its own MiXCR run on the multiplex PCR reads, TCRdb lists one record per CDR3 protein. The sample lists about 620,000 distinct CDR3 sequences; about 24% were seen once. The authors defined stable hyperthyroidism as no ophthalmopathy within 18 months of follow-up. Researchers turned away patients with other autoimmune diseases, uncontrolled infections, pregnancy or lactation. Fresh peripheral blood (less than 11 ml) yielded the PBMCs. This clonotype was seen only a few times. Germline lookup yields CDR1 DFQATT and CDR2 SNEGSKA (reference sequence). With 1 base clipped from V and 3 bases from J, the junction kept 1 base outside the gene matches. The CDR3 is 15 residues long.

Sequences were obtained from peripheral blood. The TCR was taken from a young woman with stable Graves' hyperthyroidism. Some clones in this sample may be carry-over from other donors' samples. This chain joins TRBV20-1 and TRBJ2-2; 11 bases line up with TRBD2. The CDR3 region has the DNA TGCAGTGCTAGAGCACTAGCGGGGGACACCGGGGAGCTGTTTTTT. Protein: CSARALAGDTGELFF.